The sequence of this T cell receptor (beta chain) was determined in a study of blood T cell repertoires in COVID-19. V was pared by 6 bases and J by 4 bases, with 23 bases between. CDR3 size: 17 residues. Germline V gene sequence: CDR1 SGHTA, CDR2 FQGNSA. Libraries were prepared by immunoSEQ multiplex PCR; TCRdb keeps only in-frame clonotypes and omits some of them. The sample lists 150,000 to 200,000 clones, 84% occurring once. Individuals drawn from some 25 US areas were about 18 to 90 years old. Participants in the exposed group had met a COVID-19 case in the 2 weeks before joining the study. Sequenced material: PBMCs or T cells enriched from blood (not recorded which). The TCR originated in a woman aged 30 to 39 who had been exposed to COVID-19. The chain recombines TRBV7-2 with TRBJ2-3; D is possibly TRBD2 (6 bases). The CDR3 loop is CASSRVRGSTRPDTQYF. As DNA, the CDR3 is TGTGCCAGCAGTCGCGTCCGGGGGTCGACGCGGCCAGATACGCAGTATTTT. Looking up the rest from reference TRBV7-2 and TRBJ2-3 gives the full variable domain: GAGVSQSPSNKVTEKGKDVELRCDPISGHTALYWYRQSLGQGLEFLIYFQGNSAPDKSGLPSDRFSAERTGGSVSTLTIQRTQQEDSAVYLCASSRVRGSTRPDTQYFGPGTRLTVL.